This T cell receptor (beta chain) was identified in a study of T cell responses to AZD1222 COVID-19 vaccine. Study conclusions and caveats: Donors, mostly white British, included more females; clonal diversity was possibly underestimated. Per reports, nearly half of all spike-specific TCRs target regions that are unmutated in variants. Spike-spanning, vaccine-associated CD4 TCRs were dominant at 160-218 and 743-854.

Profiled with immunoSEQ multiplex PCR; TCRdb holds only in-frame clones, not every one. Of 150,000 to 180,000 clones listed, roughly nine tenths are singletons. Points on this clone: The antigen remains unidentified.

The sample was peripheral blood, taken on day 0 of MenACWY control vaccination. The origin of this receptor is an adult in good health.

The CDR3 nucleotides read TGTGCCAGCAGCTTAGAGGCTGATACTCCGCAGTATTTT. Amino acids: CASSLEADTPQYF. The chain combines TRBV11-3 with TRBJ2-3; the D is unclear. This CDR3 is built from 13 residues. CDR1 SGHNT and CDR2 YENEEA come from the germline V gene. With 0 bases removed from V and 10 bases from J, the gap between germline ends came to 11 bases.